One and the same sample provided the 9 T cell receptor beta chains below, sequenced in a study of blood T cell repertoires in COVID-19. Sequencing was performed with immunoSEQ multiplex PCR; in TCRdb, only in-frame clones are kept and a portion is missing. The profile covers fewer than 350,000 clones, with 85% appearing a single time and 1.9% taken by the ten largest. Sequenced input: PBMCs or T cells enriched from blood (not recorded which). The receptors shown here come from a woman aged 30 to 39 who had been exposed to COVID-19.

The chain is built from TRBV21-1 and TRBJ2-7; TRBD1 was called by the table and not checked on the DNA. TRBV21-1 has pseudogene status. The CDR3 has 13 amino acids. The CDR3 nucleotides read TGTGCCAGCAGCAAAAGGACAAACTACGAGCAGTACTTC. This codes for CASSKRTNYEQYF.

The rearrangement joins TRBV4-1 to TRBJ2-2, with D possibly matching TRBD2 (6 bases). V gave up 1 base and J gave up 4 bases, with 13 bases separating them. CDR1 MGHRA and CDR2 YSYEKL come from the germline V gene. There are 16 residues in the CDR3. The CDR3 is CASSQAGVEGTGELFF. In DNA form, the CDR3 reads TGCGCCAGCAGCCAAGCGGGAGTAGAGGGCACCGGGGAGCTGTTTTTT.

This clone is a singleton in its sample. The chain has TRBV4-2 and TRBJ2-3; 9 positions match TRBD2. Germline CDR1 is LGHNA and CDR2 is YNFKEQ. V shed 1 base, J shed 2 bases, and the junction held 7 bases outside the gene matches. The CDR3 consists of 17 residues. The CDR3 reads CASSQGAAGGPTDTQYF. The CDR3 bases are TGTGCCAGCAGCCAAGGGGCAGCGGGAGGCCCCACAGATACGCAGTATTTT.

The rearrangement uses TRBV10-3 and TRBJ2-7, with TRBD1 identical over 10 bases. Germline CDR1 reads ENHRY; CDR2 reads SYGVKD. The CDR3 runs to 12 residues. The V and J ends lost 10 bases and 6 bases, in that order; junction bases with no gene match: 6. CDR3 in amino acids: CATRQGASEQYF. The CDR3 DNA reads as TGTGCCACCAGACAGGGGGCAAGCGAGCAGTACTTC.

V usage is TRBV24-1 and J usage is TRBJ1-2; 8 nucleotides match TRBD1. CDR3 length equals 15 residues. Germline V gives CDR1 KGHDR, CDR2 SFDVKD. The ends lost 4 bases at V and 7 bases at J; junction bases unmatched: 10. CDR3 loop: CATSDSNRGWGGYTF. Here the CDR3 DNA reads TGTGCCACCAGTGACTCAAACAGGGGGTGGGGTGGCTACACCTTC.

The chain combines TRBV7-9 with TRBJ1-4; TRBD1 is a possible D gene (6 bases). The germline gives CDR1 SEHNR, CDR2 FQNEAQ (reference sequence). Trimming removed 5 bases from V and 10 bases from J, with 11 bases in between. The CDR3 loop spans 12 amino acids. The CDR3 DNA follows: TGTGCCAGCAGCCCCAGGGGAGCAAAACTGTTTTTT. It encodes CASSPRGAKLFF.

The chain links TRBV11-3 to TRBJ2-5; 9 nucleotides agree with TRBD1. V shed 5 bases and J 5 bases; nucleotides not matched to a gene: 6. Per the germline V gene, CDR1 is SGHNT and CDR2 is YENEEA. The CDR3 is 14 amino acids. The CDR3 is CASSLQGATETQYF. The CDR3, as DNA: TGTGCCAGCAGCCTACAGGGGGCTACGGAGACCCAGTACTTC. The full variable domain, completed using reference TRBV11-3 and TRBJ2-5, is EAGVVQSPRYKIIEKKQPVAFWCNPISGHNTLYWYLQNLGQGPELLIRYENEEAVDDSQLPKDRFSAERLKGVDSTLKIQPAELGDSAVYLCASSLQGATETQYFGPGTRLLVL.

This clone appeared a single time. The chain links TRBV10-3 to TRBJ2-3, with 7 bases lining up with TRBD2. Germline V gene lookup returns CDR1 ENHRY and CDR2 SYGVKD. With V trimmed by 3 bases and J by 2 bases, 2 bases remained unmatched. The CDR3 spans 14 residues. In DNA, the CDR3 is TGTGCCATCAGTGAAGGGACTATCACAGATACGCAGTATTTT. Protein product: CAISEGTITDTQYF.

V gene TRBV2 combines with J gene TRBJ2-1, with TRBD2 identical over 13 bases. J lost 9 bases, V lost 6 bases, and 5 bases had no gene match. The germline gives CDR1 SNHLY, CDR2 FYNNEI. The CDR3 loop spans 14 amino acids. The CDR3 here is CASRRLAGGVEQFF. Here the CDR3 DNA reads TGTGCCAGCAGAAGACTAGCGGGGGGAGTTGAGCAGTTCTTC.